One sample yielded the 7 T cell receptor beta chains listed below, sequenced in a study of T cells in localized non-small cell lung cancer. Method: immunoSEQ multiplex PCR; TCRdb's copy keeps in-frame clones and lacks some. The table includes tens of thousands of clones, just over 85% detected once. The material sequenced was peripheral blood, taken before any cancer treatment. All receptors derive from a male donor older than 55 with stage III squamous cell lung carcinoma.

The V gene is TRBV5-1, the J gene TRBJ2-6, with no clear D. This CDR3 has 13 amino acids. The V gene lost 4 bases and the J gene lost 4 bases, with 6 bases spanning the gap. Germline-derived CDR1 and CDR2 are SGHRS and YFSETQ. Here the CDR3 reads CASSQEGANVLTF. CDR3 in DNA: TGCGCCAGCAGCCAGGAGGGGGCCAACGTCCTGACTTTC.

The chain links TRBV7-6 to TRBJ1-2, with D perhaps matching TRBD1 (6 bases). Germline lookup yields CDR1 SGHVS and CDR2 FNYEAQ. The CDR3 sequence is 14 residues long. V gave up 1 base and J gave up 3 bases, with 9 bases separating them. The CDR3 is CASSLGTVDYGYTF. The CDR3 DNA is TGTGCCAGCAGCTTAGGGACAGTGGACTATGGCTACACCTTC.

The rearrangement links TRBV6-4 to TRBJ2-1, with TRBD2 identical over 11 bases. Per germline, CDR1 MRHNA and CDR2 SNTAGT. The length of the CDR3 is 16 residues. After removal of 2 bases from V and 3 bases from J, the junction contained 3 bases not matched to a gene. DNA of the CDR3: TGTGCCAGCAGTGACGAGACTAGCGGGATCTACAATGAGCAGTTCTTC. Amino acids: CASSDETSGIYNEQFF.

The chain recombines TRBV9 with TRBJ2-1, with D possibly being TRBD1 (6 bases). Trimming took off 3 bases at V and 9 bases at J, with 13 bases between the two ends. Germline CDR1 reads SGDLS; CDR2 reads YYNGEE. The CDR3 contains 13 residues. In DNA, the CDR3 is TGTGCCAGCAGCGCCAGACAGGAAGGTGAGCAGTTCTTC. Its protein is CASSARQEGEQFF.

This clone was picked up a small number of times. The V gene is TRBV29-1, the J gene TRBJ1-1; D ambiguous. The CDR3 consists of 13 residues. The V end was cut by 6 bases, the J end by 7 bases, with 18 bases between. Per germline, CDR1 SQVTM and CDR2 ANQGSEA. CDR3 DNA sequence: TGCAGCGTCCGTAGCGGCCCCCGACGTGAAGCTTTCTTT. Protein product: CSVRSGPRREAFF.

J is TRBJ2-3 and V is TRBV7-9, with 10 bases matching TRBD2. The length of the CDR3 is 15 residues. V was pared by 5 bases and J by 2 bases, with 4 bases of the junction left unmatched. Germline CDR1 SEHNR, CDR2 FQNEAQ (reference sequence). CDR3 protein: CASSPLAGYTDTQYF. As DNA, the CDR3 is TGTGCCAGCAGCCCACTAGCGGGGTACACAGATACGCAGTATTTT.

There are a few counts of this clone. The rearrangement uses TRBV2 and TRBJ2-1; D not certain. Germline lookup yields CDR1 SNHLY and CDR2 FYNNEI. This CDR3 spans 12 amino acids. Trimming took 6 bases from V and 2 from J, leaving 5 bases between them. CDR3: CASRDPYNEQFF. The DNA of the CDR3 is TGTGCCAGCAGAGATCCCTACAATGAGCAGTTCTTC.